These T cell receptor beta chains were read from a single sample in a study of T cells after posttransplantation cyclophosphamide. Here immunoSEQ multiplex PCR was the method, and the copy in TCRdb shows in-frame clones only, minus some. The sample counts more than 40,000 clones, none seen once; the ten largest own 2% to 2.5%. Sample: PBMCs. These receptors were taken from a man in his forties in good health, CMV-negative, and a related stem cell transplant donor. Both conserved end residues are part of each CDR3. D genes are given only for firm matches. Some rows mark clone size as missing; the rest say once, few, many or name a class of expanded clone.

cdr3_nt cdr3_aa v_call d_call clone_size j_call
TGTGCCAGCAGTGCCCGCGGGAGTTACAATGAGCAGTTCTTC CASSARGSYNEQFF TRBV27 TRBD2 many TRBJ2-1
TGTGCCAGCAGGGCCGGGACAGGGTTAACAGATACGCAGTATTTT CASRAGTGLTDTQYF TRBV2 TRBD1 many TRBJ2-3
TGTGCCAGTAGTACCGGCGGGAGGGCCGTTGGAGAGCAGTTCTTC CASSTGGRAVGEQFF TRBV19 TRBD2 many TRBJ2-1
TGCAGCGTTACTTATAGCAATCAGCCCCAGCATTTT CSVTYSNQPQHF TRBV29-1 - many TRBJ1-5
TGCGCCAGCAGCCAAGCAAGGGGAGGGTTTTACGAGCAGTACTTC CASSQARGGFYEQYF TRBV4-3 TRBD2 many TRBJ2-7
TGTGCCAGCAGCTTTGTACTAGCGGGGAGGGATGAGCAGTTCTTC CASSFVLAGRDEQFF TRBV11-3 TRBD2 - TRBJ2-1
TGCGCCAGCAGCCAAGATTCACGGGAGAACACTGAAGCTTTCTTT CASSQDSRENTEAFF TRBV4-3 - many TRBJ1-1
TGTGCCAGCAGTTACTCTGGGGGAGGAGGGGGCTACACCTTC CASSYSGGGGGYTF TRBV6-5 - few TRBJ1-2
TGTGCCAGCAGTGACCCCATCCAGGGTGAGCAGTTCTTC CASSDPIQGEQFF TRBV25-1 - many TRBJ2-1
TGTGCCAGCTCCCCTAGGCCAGGGGATGAGCAGTTCTTC CASSPRPGDEQFF TRBV18 - many TRBJ2-1
TGCGCCAGCAGCCAAGATCAATTGAGGAGCGGGAGAACCGGGGAGCTGTTTTTT CASSQDQLRSGRTGELFF TRBV4-1 TRBD2 many TRBJ2-2
TGTGCCAGCAGCGTAGGGTCTAGCGGGACCGAGACCCAGTACTTC CASSVGSSGTETQYF TRBV9 TRBD2 - TRBJ2-5
TGTGCCAGCAGCCAGGGAGAAGAGACCCAGTACTTC CASSQGEETQYF TRBV14 - many TRBJ2-5
TGTGCCAGCAGCCAAGAACCTAGCGGGAGGCCATCCTACGAGCAGTACTTC CASSQEPSGRPSYEQYF TRBV4-2 TRBD2 many TRBJ2-7
TGTGCCAGCAGCTTAGTTGTTGACACCTCCTACGAGCAGTACTTC CASSLVVDTSYEQYF TRBV7-2 - many TRBJ2-7
TGTGCCAGCTCAAATGGGGACAGGGAGTTCTTC CASSNGDREFF TRBV18 TRBD1 many TRBJ2-1
TGTGCCAGCAGCCAAGTAGCCCCGATTAGCTCTGGAAACACCATATATTTT CASSQVAPISSGNTIYF TRBV4-2 - many TRBJ1-3
TGTGCCAGCAGTTACTCTATTGGACTAGAGGCGGATGAGCAGTTCTTC CASSYSIGLEADEQFF TRBV6-5 TRBD2 many TRBJ2-1
TGTGCCAGCAGTTCCCAGACCCGGGACAGGGTCAATGAGCAGTTCTTC CASSSQTRDRVNEQFF TRBV6-5 TRBD1 many TRBJ2-1
TGTGCCAGCAGAATCAGCGCGAACACCGGGGAGCTGTTTTTT CASRISANTGELFF TRBV11-3 - many TRBJ2-2
TGTGCCAGCAGCCAAGACAGAAGCACAGATACGCAGTATTTT CASSQDRSTDTQYF TRBV4-2 - many TRBJ2-3
TGTGCCAGCAGCCAAGTGACAGGGGGCGGCTATGGCTACACCTTC CASSQVTGGGYGYTF TRBV4-2 TRBD1 many TRBJ1-2
TGTGCCAGTAGCGACACCCAAGGATGGGACACTGAAGCTTTCTTT CASSDTQGWDTEAFF TRBV19 - many TRBJ1-1
TGTGCCAACAGCCTACGGGTGATCCCTAATGAAAAACTGTTTTTT CANSLRVIPNEKLFF TRBV6-5 - few TRBJ1-4
TGTGCCAGCGGCTCCACGGGACACCGGGTTGACGAAAAACTGTTTTTT CASGSTGHRVDEKLFF TRBV7-9 - many TRBJ1-4
TGTGCCACCAGCAGAGAGACTAGCGGGAGCCACAATGAGCAGTTCTTC CATSRETSGSHNEQFF TRBV15 TRBD2 many TRBJ2-1
TGTGCCAGCAGCTCACAGGGTGTCTACGAGCAGTACTTC CASSSQGVYEQYF TRBV5-4 - many TRBJ2-7
TGCAGCGTTGCTACATGGGACAGGGAATACGAGCAGTACTTC CSVATWDREYEQYF TRBV29-1 TRBD1 many TRBJ2-7
TGTGCCAGCACTCCGGGCTCTGGAAACACCATATATTTT CASTPGSGNTIYF TRBV7-9 - many TRBJ1-3
TGTGCCAGCAGCTTGGGCCCCGGGGAGACAGATACGCAGTATTTT CASSLGPGETDTQYF TRBV5-4 - many TRBJ2-3
TGCGCCAGCAGCTTGGGGCTAGCGAGGAATGAGCAGTTCTTC CASSLGLARNEQFF TRBV5-1 - many TRBJ2-1
TGCAGCGTTGTCCCAGCGGACCGCACAGATACGCAGTATTTT CSVVPADRTDTQYF TRBV29-1 - many TRBJ2-3
TGTGCCAGCAGCTTGGAGGACAGGGGGCTAGATTATGGCTACACCTTC CASSLEDRGLDYGYTF TRBV11-3 TRBD1 many TRBJ1-2
TGTGCCAGCAGCCAAGAAAAGCGGGAGATTAATGAGCAGTTCTTC CASSQEKREINEQFF TRBV14 TRBD2 many TRBJ2-1